Listed below are T cell receptor beta chains from one sample, sequenced in a study of T cells in Graves' hyperthyroidism and ophthalmopathy. TCRdb re-called the multiplex PCR reads through MiXCR, storing one row per CDR3 protein. The sample contains over 500,000 distinct CDR3 sequences, 17% of which appear only once. Material for sequencing was blood. These receptors originate from a woman between 18 and 30 years old with Graves' ophthalmopathy. Each CDR3 is given with its conserved first and last residue. The D gene is left open where the match is weak. Only some rows state a clone size, as once, few, many or a class for expanded clones.

CDR3aa,CDR3nt,d_gene,abundance,j_gene,v_gene
CASSLASSTNYGYTF,TGTGCCAGCAGCTTAGCAAGTTCCACTAACTATGGCTACACCTTC,.,many,TRBJ1-2,TRBV7-9
CSAPLGGESYEKLFF,TGCAGTGCCCCTTTAGGGGGCGAGTCCTATGAAAAACTGTTTTTT,TRBD1,few,TRBJ1-4,TRBV20-1
CASSAPGQTYEQYF,TGTGCCAGCAGCGCGCCGGGACAGACCTACGAGCAGTACTTC,TRBD1,.,TRBJ2-7,TRBV7-9
CASSFTHSPLHF,TGTGCCAGCAGTTTCACCCACTCACCCCTCCACTTT,.,few,TRBJ1-6,TRBV27
CSVPSTGSYEQYF,TGCAGCGTCCCCTCGACCGGTTCCTACGAGCAGTACTTC,.,many,TRBJ2-7,TRBV29-1
CASKDSSREGQWADTQYF,TGTGCCAGCAAAGATAGTTCGCGGGAGGGCCAGTGGGCAGATACGCAGTATTTT,TRBD2,few,TRBJ2-3,TRBV28
CASSIGRTYEQYF,TGTGCCAGCAGTATTGGCAGGACCTACGAGCAGTACTTC,.,many,TRBJ2-7,TRBV6-1
CASSLGRADEKLFF,TGTGCCAGCAGTTTGGGCAGGGCGGATGAAAAACTGTTTTTT,.,many,TRBJ1-4,TRBV12-3/TRBV12-4
CASTLGGPYNEQFF,TGTGCCAGTACTCTGGGGGGCCCCTACAATGAGCAGTTCTTC,.,many,TRBJ2-1,TRBV27
CASSDRRRTDTQYF,TGTGCCAGCAGCGACCGCCGGCGCACAGATACGCAGTATTTT,.,many,TRBJ2-3,TRBV7-6
CASSFVDRANEQYF,TGTGCCAGCAGTTTCGTAGACAGAGCCAACGAGCAGTACTTC,.,many,TRBJ2-7,TRBV28
CASRKQGNEQFF,TGCGCCAGCAGAAAACAGGGGAATGAGCAGTTCTTC,TRBD1,.,TRBJ2-1,TRBV4-1
CASSLFLRGRYIRTDTQYF,TGTGCCAGCAGTTTATTTTTGCGGGGGAGATATATCCGCACAGATACGCAGTATTTT,TRBD2,.,TRBJ2-3,TRBV28
CASSLALISYEQYF,TGTGCCAGCAGCTTAGCTCTTATCAGTTACGAGCAGTACTTC,.,many,TRBJ2-7,TRBV5-5
CASSSGQGFTDTQYF,TGTGCCAGCAGCTCGGGACAGGGTTTCACAGATACGCAGTATTTT,TRBD1,few,TRBJ2-3,TRBV5-6
CASSSDQLDNEQFF,TGTGCCAGCAGCTCCGACCAACTGGACAATGAGCAGTTCTTC,.,many,TRBJ2-1,TRBV3-1
CASSLLTSGYEQYF,TGTGCCAGCAGTTTACTAACTAGCGGATACGAGCAGTACTTC,TRBD2,many,TRBJ2-7,TRBV28
CASSARVASYNSPLHF,TGTGCCAGCAGTGCCAGGGTCGCCTCCTATAATTCACCCCTCCACTTT,.,many,TRBJ1-6,TRBV2
CASSPAAGGSYEQYF,TGTGCCAGCAGCCCAGCAGCGGGGGGCTCCTACGAGCAGTACTTC,TRBD2,many,TRBJ2-7,TRBV11-2
CASSLSPGQRYGYTF,TGTGCCAGCAGCTTGTCCCCGGGACAGAGATATGGCTACACCTTC,TRBD1,many,TRBJ1-2,TRBV7-8
CASSPIKGLNYGYTF,TGTGCCAGCAGCCCAATTAAGGGGCTGAACTATGGCTACACCTTC,.,.,TRBJ1-2,TRBV11-2
CATEWIPGPQNTEAFF,TGTGCCACCGAATGGATTCCGGGACCGCAGAACACTGAAGCTTTCTTT,.,once,TRBJ1-1,TRBV5-5
CASSEGAANEKLFF,TGCGCCAGCAGCGAAGGGGCGGCTAATGAAAAACTGTTTTTT,.,.,TRBJ1-4,TRBV5-1
CAWIPEQSNYGYTF,TGTGCCTGGATTCCTGAGCAATCTAACTATGGCTACACCTTC,.,many,TRBJ1-2,TRBV30
CASSLPTRGVYEQFF,TGTGCCAGCAGTTTACCAACTAGGGGGGTCTATGAGCAGTTCTTC,.,many,TRBJ2-1,TRBV27
CASSLLGSGRAEQYF,TGCGCCAGCAGCTTGCTCGGTAGCGGGAGGGCAGAGCAGTACTTC,TRBD2,many,TRBJ2-7,TRBV5-1
CASSKRGVYYEQYF,TGTGCCAGTAGTAAGCGGGGGGTCTACTACGAGCAGTACTTC,TRBD2,.,TRBJ2-7,TRBV19
CASSVGSDSTDTQYF,TGTGCCAGCAGCGTAGGTAGCGATTCCACAGATACGCAGTATTTT,.,.,TRBJ2-3,TRBV9
CASSGDRDSYNEQFF,TGTGCCAGCAGTGGAGACAGGGACTCCTACAATGAGCAGTTCTTC,TRBD1,.,TRBJ2-1,TRBV12-3/TRBV12-4
CASSEDRGRNRSYEQYF,TGTGCCAGCAGTGAGGACAGGGGGCGAAACCGTTCCTACGAGCAGTACTTC,TRBD1,many,TRBJ2-7,TRBV6-1
CASSLEWREGYTDTQYF,TGTGCCAGCAGCTTAGAGTGGCGGGAGGGCTACACAGATACGCAGTATTTT,TRBD2,few,TRBJ2-3,TRBV7-2
CASSLFGTGNKNIQYF,TGTGCCAGCAGTTTATTTGGGACAGGGAACAAAAACATTCAGTACTTC,TRBD1,many,TRBJ2-4,TRBV28
CAWSVGETQYF,TGTGCCTGGAGTGTGGGGGAGACCCAGTACTTC,.,many,TRBJ2-5,TRBV30
CASSQGSNQPKHF,TGTGCCAGCAGCCAGGGTAGCAATCAGCCCAAGCATTTT,.,.,TRBJ1-5,TRBV3-1
CSARRLAGNTGELFF,TGCAGTGCTAGAAGGTTAGCCGGTAACACCGGGGAGCTGTTTTTT,.,.,TRBJ2-2,TRBV20-1
CASSLAFAQRFSPLHF,TGTGCCAGCAGCTTAGCCTTCGCACAGAGATTTTCACCCCTCCACTTT,.,many,TRBJ1-6,TRBV7-2
CASAESGAAYEQYF,TGTGCCAGCGCGGAGAGCGGTGCAGCCTACGAGCAGTACTTC,.,few,TRBJ2-7,TRBV7-2
CASSQEPGGQPQHF,TGCGCCAGCAGCCAAGAGCCGGGTGGGCAGCCCCAGCATTTT,.,.,TRBJ1-5,TRBV4-1
CASSLQQGYGYTF,TGTGCCAGCAGCTTGCAGCAGGGGTATGGCTACACCTTC,.,many,TRBJ1-2,TRBV5-8
CAISVGVSYEQYF,TGTGCCATCAGTGTCGGGGTCTCCTACGAGCAGTACTTC,.,.,TRBJ2-7,TRBV10-3
CASSTSSYEQFF,TGTGCCAGCAGCACTTCCTCCTACGAGCAGTTCTTC,.,.,TRBJ2-1,TRBV11-2
CASSERTGNNSPLHF,TGTGCCAGCAGTGAACGTACAGGGAATAATTCACCCCTCCACTTT,.,.,TRBJ1-6,TRBV27
CASSYPGLNEQFF,TGTGCCAGCAGTTACCCGGGACTGAATGAGCAGTTCTTC,.,.,TRBJ2-1,TRBV6-2/TRBV6-3
CAWRTVMNTEAFF,TGTGCCTGGAGGACAGTAATGAACACTGAAGCTTTCTTT,.,many,TRBJ1-1,TRBV30
CASSARWGYDEQYF,TGTGCCAGCAGCGCGAGATGGGGCTATGACGAGCAGTACTTC,.,.,TRBJ2-7,TRBV12-3/TRBV12-4